These 26 T cell receptor beta chains share one sample of origin, sequenced in a study of cytomegalovirus exposure and HLA in healthy donors. Vbeta (60) and Jbeta (13) primers were used in the PCR. The assay was immunoSEQ multiplex PCR, and TCRdb's table has in-frame clones only and misses some. In the table there are 55,000 to 75,000 clones, around 72% of which are singletons. The specimen sequenced was PBMCs. Receptors originate from a woman younger than 45 in good health and CMV-seropositive.

The chain employs TRBV7-3 and TRBJ2-3; D may be TRBD2 (5 bases). This CDR3 is 14 amino acids long. Germline CDR1 is SGHTA and CDR2 is FQGTGA. The V and J ends lost 8 bases and 5 bases respectively, with 17 bases between them. The CDR3 region has the DNA TGTGCCAGCGCCGCTAGCCAGGTTCAAGATACGCAGTATTTT. It encodes CASAASQVQDTQYF.

This sequence joins TRBV9 and TRBJ1-1, with TRBD1 as a possible D gene (6 bases). The CDR3 totals 15 residues. V lost 0 bases to trimming and J lost 3 bases, with 12 bases between them. Germline V CDR1 and CDR2: SGDLS, YYNGEE. The CDR3 loop reads CASSVGLGAHTEAFF. The CDR3 DNA reads TGTGCCAGCAGCGTAGGGCTGGGGGCGCACACTGAAGCTTTCTTT. Supplemented by reference TRBV9 and TRBJ1-1, the full variable domain reads DSGVTQTPKHLITATGQRVTLRCSPRSGDLSVYWYQQSLDQGLQFLIQYYNGEERAKGNILERFSAQQFPDLHSELNLSSLELGDSALYFCASSVGLGAHTEAFFGQGTRLTVV.

The chain links TRBV6-1 to TRBJ1-1; the D is unclear. The CDR3 is made up of 12 amino acids. Per the germline V gene, CDR1 is MNHNS and CDR2 is SASEGT. V was trimmed by 3 bases and J by 6 bases, leaving 8 bases between them. CDR3 DNA sequence: TGTGCCAGCAGTGATTTCGGGGCTGAAGCTTTCTTT. Its translation is CASSDFGAEAFF.

The chain has TRBV7-2 and TRBJ2-1; TRBD1 matches at 8 bases. Germline-derived CDR1 and CDR2 are SGHTA and FQGNSA. V gave up 4 bases and J gave up 10 bases; unmatched junction bases: 9. This CDR3 contains 14 residues. The CDR3 sequence is CASSSYNRDREQFF. CDR3 in DNA: TGTGCCAGCAGCTCTTATAATAGGGACAGGGAGCAGTTCTTC. The full variable domain, rest sourced from reference TRBV7-2 and TRBJ2-1, is GAGVSQSPSNKVTEKGKDVELRCDPISGHTALYWYRQSLGQGLEFLIYFQGNSAPDKSGLPSDRFSAERTGGSVSTLTIQRTQQEDSAVYLCASSSYNRDREQFFGPGTRLTVL.

The rearrangement joins TRBV25-1 to TRBJ2-3, with D unresolved. The CDR3 contains 13 residues. V lost 4 bases, J lost 2 bases, and 7 bases lay in between. Germline V gene sequence: CDR1 MGHDK, CDR2 SYGVNS. The CDR3 is CASSVIYTDTQYF. Here the CDR3 DNA reads TGTGCCAGCAGTGTAATTTACACAGATACGCAGTATTTT.

There are a few counts of this clone. The gene calls are TRBV10-1 and TRBJ1-2; the match to TRBD1 covers 8 bases. V dropped 4 bases and J dropped 5; count of bases not matched to a gene: 3. The CDR3 covers 13 residues. Germline V CDR1 and CDR2: WNHNN, SYGVQD (reference sequence). The CDR3 here is CASSVGTGYGYTF. For the CDR3, the DNA is TGCGCCAGCAGTGTGGGGACAGGATATGGCTACACCTTC.

The chain joins TRBV7-3 to TRBJ1-6; weak D call: TRBD1 (5 bases). V gave up 4 bases and J gave up 7 bases, with 11 bases separating them. The germline CDR1 and CDR2 sequences are SGHTA and FQGTGA. This CDR3 is 14 amino acids long. The CDR3 DNA sequence: TGTGCCAGCAGCTGGGGCAGGGCGAATTCACCCCTCCACTTT. Its protein product is CASSWGRANSPLHF.

The chain has TRBV10-3 and TRBJ2-5, with TRBD2 as a possible D gene (5 bases). Trimming left V 5 bases short and J 1 base short, with 8 bases between. Germline lookup yields CDR1 ENHRY and CDR2 SYGVKD. The CDR3 length is 13 residues. CDR3 bases: TGTGCCATCAGTCCTAGCCCCCAAGAGACCCAGTACTTC. It codes for CAISPSPQETQYF.

The V call is TRBV7-9, the J call TRBJ2-5; TRBD2 agrees at 11 bases. The CDR3 is 14 residues long. Germline CDR1 SEHNR, CDR2 FQNEAQ (reference sequence). The junction had 4 bases not matched to a gene; V was cut back by 5 bases and J by 5 bases. CDR3 protein: CASSTLAGGETQYF. Written as DNA, the CDR3 is TGTGCCAGCAGCACCTTAGCGGGAGGGGAGACCCAGTACTTC.

CDR3 protein: CATSRGTSGNYEQYF. The CDR3, as DNA: TGTGCCACCAGCAGAGGGACTAGCGGAAACTACGAGCAGTACTTC. The rearrangement uses TRBV15 and TRBJ2-7, with 10 bases aligning to TRBD2. The V gene end was trimmed by 1 base and the J gene end by 3 bases; junction bases not matched to a gene: 3. Germline CDR1 LNHNV, CDR2 YYDKDF (reference sequence). The CDR3 runs 15 residues.

The chain couples TRBV11-1 to TRBJ1-5; 7 nucleotides match TRBD1. Germline assignment: CDR1 SGHAT and CDR2 FQDESV (reference sequence). J gave up 5 bases and V 5 bases, and 6 bases lay outside the gene matches. CDR3 length: 14 amino acids. The CDR3 DNA follows: TGTGCCAGCAGCCCCACAGGGGTGCATCAGCCCCAGCATTTT. Amino acids: CASSPTGVHQPQHF.

This clone was seen just once. The chain couples TRBV1 to TRBJ2-2; the table assigns TRBD1, which was not confirmed against the DNA. TRBV1 is reported as a pseudogene. The CDR3 runs to 19 residues. CDR3 sequence: CTSSQGRFEGQGGTGELFF. The CDR3, as DNA: TGCACCAGCAGCCAAGGAAGGTTTGAGGGCCAGGGGGGCACCGGGGAGCTGTTTTTT.

V usage is TRBV13 and J usage is TRBJ1-4, with D maybe TRBD1 (6 bases). The V gene's germline CDR1 is PRHDT and CDR2 FYEKMQ (reference sequence). The CDR3 has 15 amino acids. Between the trimmed V and J ends, which lost 4 bases and 4 bases, there was a span of 13 bases. This chain's CDR3 is CASSSLGGSNEKLFF. Written as DNA, the CDR3 is TGTGCCAGCAGCTCTCTTGGGGGCAGTAATGAAAAACTGTTTTTT.

The gene calls are TRBV11-3 and TRBJ1-3, with TRBD1 identical over 8 bases. Germline CDR1 is SGHNT and CDR2 is YENEEA. This CDR3 is built from 15 residues. The J segment lost 4 bases and the V segment lost 4 bases, leaving 6 bases of the junction unmatched. The CDR3 DNA sequence: TGTGCCAGCAGCTCGGCCGGGACAGGAGGAAACACCATATATTTT. Translation: CASSSAGTGGNTIYF.

The rearrangement links TRBV6-5 to TRBJ2-1; TRBD1 matches 8 bases. V shed 5 bases, J shed 3 bases, and the junction held 6 bases outside the gene matches. CDR1 and CDR2 (germline): MNHEY, SVGAGI. The CDR3 runs to 15 residues. CDR3 protein: CASSPTDRDYNEQFF. CDR3 DNA sequence: TGTGCCAGCAGTCCGACGGACAGGGACTACAATGAGCAGTTCTTC.

The chain has TRBV7-2 and TRBJ1-2, with D tentatively TRBD1 (6 bases). The CDR3 loop spans 15 amino acids. V lost 7 bases and J lost 0, with 15 bases in between. Germline V CDR1 and CDR2: SGHTA, FQGNSA. The CDR3 loop is CASTAGVSANYGYTF. As DNA, the CDR3 is TGTGCCAGCACGGCAGGGGTATCAGCTAACTATGGCTACACCTTC.

This clone has only one observation. The genes are TRBV10-2 and TRBJ2-5, with TRBD2 matching 7 bases. The CDR3 spans 16 residues. With 2 bases clipped from V and 3 bases from J, the junction kept 9 bases outside the gene matches. Germline CDR1 WSHSY, CDR2 SAAADI. The CDR3 nucleotides read TGCGCCAGCAGTGAGGTCAGGACTAGGTTTAAAGAGACCCAGTACTTC. Translating gives CASSEVRTRFKETQYF.

This chain connects TRBV2 to TRBJ1-2; D possibly corresponds to TRBD1 (6 bases). The CDR3 spans 13 residues. Germline V CDR1 and CDR2: SNHLY, FYNNEI. Trimming took 0 bases from V and 8 from J, leaving 10 bases between them. In nucleotides, the CDR3 is TGTGCCAGCAGTGAAGCAGGGGGTCTGGGCTACACCTTC. It specifies CASSEAGGLGYTF.

Only one count was recorded for this clone. J is TRBJ2-1 and V is TRBV11-2; 11 nucleotides line up with TRBD2. This CDR3 region has 19 residues. Germline V gene lookup returns CDR1 SGHAT and CDR2 FQNNGV. The V segment lost 3 bases and the J segment 7 bases; nucleotides outside the gene matches: 17. Written as DNA, the CDR3 is TGTGCCAGCAGCTTTCCGGGACTAGCGGTATACTCGGGGCGGAATGAGCAGTTCTTC. Translation: CASSFPGLAVYSGRNEQFF.

The gene calls are TRBV21-1 and TRBJ2-7; the table calls TRBD2, which could not be checked here. TRBV21-1 is flagged as a pseudogene. The CDR3 is 17 amino acids. DNA of the CDR3: TGTGCCAGCAGCCCCAAAGGCGTACTAGCGGTTACCTACGAGCAGTACTTC. This encodes CASSPKGVLAVTYEQYF.

The rearrangement links TRBV7-9 to TRBJ2-7; maybe TRBD1 (6 bases). The CDR3 runs 16 residues. Germline V lookup: CDR1 SEHNR, CDR2 FQNEAQ (reference sequence). Trimming cost V 2 bases and J 2 bases, with 16 bases left between them. The CDR3 DNA reads as TGTGCCAGCAGCTTACCCCCAGGGGACCCTCCCTACGAGCAGTACTTC. It encodes CASSLPPGDPPYEQYF.

The CDR3 spells CASSTLADLSYEQYF. Here the CDR3 DNA reads TGTGCCAGCAGCACCCTAGCGGACCTCTCCTACGAGCAGTACTTC. The V gene is TRBV7-8, the J gene TRBJ2-7; 7 nucleotides agree with TRBD2. The V gene's germline CDR1 is SGHVS and CDR2 FQNEAQ. CDR3 size: 15 residues. The trim removed 5 bases at V and 0 bases at J, leaving 7 bases unmatched.

The chain employs TRBV10-1 and TRBJ2-7; 12 bases fit TRBD2. CDR1 and CDR2 from the germline V gene are WNHNN and SYGVQD (reference sequence). V shed 6 bases, J shed 7 bases, and the junction held 10 bases outside the gene matches. CDR3 size: 15 residues. CDR3: CASRPRLAGVGEQYF. The CDR3 nucleotides are TGCGCCAGCAGGCCCCGACTAGCGGGGGTTGGAGAGCAGTACTTC.

This rearrangement joins TRBV19 to TRBJ2-1; D is unresolved. Germline V gene data show CDR1 as LNHDA and CDR2 as SQIVND (reference sequence). V was cut by 5 bases and J by 1 base, with 9 bases left in between. The CDR3 is 14 residues long. CDR3 protein: CASSQTGSYNEQFF. The CDR3 nucleotides are TGTGCCAGTAGTCAGACTGGATCCTACAATGAGCAGTTCTTC.

V gene TRBV25-1 combines with J gene TRBJ2-5, with D perhaps TRBD2 (5 bases). CDR3 length: 14 residues. The V end was cut by 1 base, the J end by 2 bases, with 8 bases between. Germline CDR1 is MGHDK and CDR2 is SYGVNS. Here the CDR3 reads CASSEWTQQETQYF. The CDR3, as DNA: TGTGCCAGCAGTGAATGGACTCAACAAGAGACCCAGTACTTC.

This chain links TRBV5-6 with TRBJ2-3, with D tentatively TRBD1 (6 bases). Germline V gene lookup returns CDR1 SGHDT and CDR2 YYEEEE. The CDR3 has 14 residues. Trimming pared 4 bases from V and 4 bases from J, leaving 13 bases between. CDR3 protein: CASSPGTPADTQYF. The CDR3, as DNA: TGTGCCAGCAGCCCCGGGACACCTGCAGATACGCAGTATTTT.